Listed below are T cell receptor beta chains from one sample, sequenced in a study of blood T cell repertoires in COVID-19. Using immunoSEQ multiplex PCR, the repertoire was profiled, and TCRdb retains in-frame clones only, with some absent. Among about 220,000 clones listed, more than 75% were seen once. Sequencing was done on a sample of peripheral blood. Receptor source: a woman between 25 and 40 years old who had recovered from COVID-19. The CDR3 runs from the conserved cysteine through the conserved F or W. The D gene is left open where the match is weak. The size of a clone is reported for some rows only, either as once, few or many, or as a class for expanded clones.

TRBV27	NA	TRBD1	TRBJ2-7	TGTGCCAGCAGTTTGGGACAGGGGGGATACGAGCAGTACTTC	CASSLGQGGYEQYF
TRBV11-2	NA	TRBD1	TRBJ1-6	TGTGCCAGCAGCGTAGACAGGGGGACCGCTTCACCCCTCCACTTT	CASSVDRGTASPLHF
TRBV11-2	NA	NA	TRBJ2-3	TGTGCCAGCAGCTTAGGGGGGGTAACGCAGTATTTT	CASSLGGVTQYF
TRBV4-1	NA	TRBD1	TRBJ1-2	TGCGCCAGCAGTCCCGGGACAGTTCTCGCCTATGGCTACACCTTC	CASSPGTVLAYGYTF
TRBV5-4	NA	NA	TRBJ2-5	TGTGCCAGCAGCTTGCAAAGGGCGGGGGAGACCCAGTACTTC	CASSLQRAGETQYF
TRBV14	NA	NA	TRBJ1-6	TGTGCCAGCAGCCAGCGGGTTTATAATTCACCCCTCCACTTT	CASSQRVYNSPLHF
TRBV12-5	NA	TRBD2	TRBJ2-3	TGTGCTAGTGGTTTAGCGGGAAGGACAGATACGCAGTATTTT	CASGLAGRTDTQYF
TRBV6-6	once	NA	TRBJ2-2	TGTGCCAGCAGTCCACCGACCCAGGTGGGCACCGGGGAGCTGTTTTTT	CASSPPTQVGTGELFF
TRBV7-3	NA	TRBD2	TRBJ2-1	TGTGCCAGCAGCTCTAGCGGGGCTACCTACAATGAGCAGTTCTTC	CASSSSGATYNEQFF
TRBV14	once	NA	TRBJ2-7	TGTGCCAGCAGCCAAGATTTCACCCTAGGCCTTCCCGAGCAGTACTTC	CASSQDFTLGLPEQYF
TRBV25-1	NA	NA	TRBJ2-7	TGTGCCAGCAGTGTGGGGGGTTACGAGCAGTACTTC	CASSVGGYEQYF
TRBV5-1	NA	TRBD2	TRBJ2-3	TGCGCCAGCATCATGTCGGTGGGGGGGGCAGATACGCAGTATTTT	CASIMSVGGADTQYF
TRBV24-1	few	TRBD1	TRBJ1-6	TGTGCCACCACCCGAGGAGGGGGAAAGGGGGCGAGGAATTCACCCCTCCACTTT	CATTRGGGKGARNSPLHF
TRBV25-1	NA	TRBD1	TRBJ1-2	TGTGCCAGCAGTACCCGGGACAGGGATCCGAGGGACTATGGCTACACCTTC	CASSTRDRDPRDYGYTF
TRBV19	NA	NA	TRBJ1-2	TGTGCCAGTAGTATGATTGATACAGGGCTCAATGGCTACACCTTC	CASSMIDTGLNGYTF
TRBV12-3/TRBV12-4	NA	NA	TRBJ2-4	TGTGCCAGCAGTTTAGAAAAGAGGAACATTCAGTACTTC	CASSLEKRNIQYF
TRBV11-2	NA	NA	TRBJ2-1	TGTGCCAGCAGCTCTTCCCCGGGGGTCAATGAGCAGTTCTTC	CASSSSPGVNEQFF
TRBV6-6	NA	NA	TRBJ1-1	TGTGCCAGCAGTAACAGGGACATGAACACTGAAGCTTTCTTT	CASSNRDMNTEAFF
TRBV9	NA	NA	TRBJ1-4	TGTGCCAGCAGCGTAGGGCAGTTTAATGAAAAACTGTTTTTT	CASSVGQFNEKLFF
TRBV5-4	NA	TRBD1	TRBJ2-3	TGTGCCAGCAGCCAAAGACAGGGAAGCACAGATACGCAGTATTTT	CASSQRQGSTDTQYF
TRBV2	NA	TRBD1	TRBJ2-7	TGTGCCAGCAGTGGGACAGGTGACTACGAGCAGTACTTC	CASSGTGDYEQYF
TRBV5-1	NA	TRBD1	TRBJ2-1	TGCGCCAGCAGCGGGGACAGCTCCTACAATGAGCAGTTCTTC	CASSGDSSYNEQFF
TRBV5-1	NA	TRBD2	TRBJ2-7	TGCGCCAGCAGCCAGGTGGGGACTAGCCAGTACGAGCAGTACTTC	CASSQVGTSQYEQYF
TRBV10-2	NA	TRBD1	TRBJ2-5	TGCGCCAGCGGGACAGGGTTAAGGCAAGAGACCCAGTACTTC	CASGTGLRQETQYF
TRBV5-4	once	TRBD1	TRBJ1-4	TGTGCCAGCAGCGCAGGGGGCAACGTTAATGAAAAACTGTTTTTT	CASSAGGNVNEKLFF
TRBV9	NA	NA	TRBJ2-3	TGTGCCAGCAGCGTAGACCAGAGCGCAGATACGCAGTATTTT	CASSVDQSADTQYF
TRBV3-1/TRBV3-2	NA	NA	TRBJ2-3	TGTGCCAGCAGCCAAGATTACGCGAGGTCTACCGTCACAGATACGCAGTATTTT	CASSQDYARSTVTDTQYF
TRBV7-2	NA	TRBD2	TRBJ2-5	TGTGCCAGCAGCTCCCGACTAGCGGGGGGGCGAGAGACCCAGTACTTC	CASSSRLAGGRETQYF
TRBV6-1	NA	TRBD1	TRBJ1-2	TGTGCCAGCAGTGAAATTAGACAGGGTTACTACACCTTC	CASSEIRQGYYTF
TRBV27	NA	NA	TRBJ2-7	TGTGCCAGCAGTTCTTGGGGGGACTCCTACGAGCAGTACTTC	CASSSWGDSYEQYF
TRBV18	NA	NA	TRBJ2-1	TGTGCCAGCTCACCAGACAGGGAGGACAATGAGCAGTTCTTC	CASSPDREDNEQFF
TRBV2	NA	NA	TRBJ2-7	TGTGCCAGCAGCCCCGGGGTCTACGAGCAGTACTTC	CASSPGVYEQYF
TRBV24-1	NA	NA	TRBJ2-1	TGTGCCACCAGTGATCCAGTGGGGAGGGAGCAGTTCTTC	CATSDPVGREQFF
TRBV10-3	NA	TRBD1	TRBJ1-2	TGTGCCATCAGTGGGTGGGACAGGGGTCTTCCTCGCTACACCTTC	CAISGWDRGLPRYTF
TRBV5-1	NA	TRBD2	TRBJ2-1	TGCGCCAGCAGTATCACCCTAGCGGGGTCCTACAATGAGCAGTTCTTC	CASSITLAGSYNEQFF
TRBV6-6	once	TRBD1	TRBJ1-2	TGTGCCAGCAGTACCACAGGGGGGTATGGCTACACCTTC	CASSTTGGYGYTF